The next 31 T cell receptor beta chains were all read from a single sample in a study of shared clonotypes between healthy human individuals. Assay used: immunoSEQ multiplex PCR; TCRdb lists only in-frame clones, some missing. The table has roughly 2 million clones, around 95% seen once. The sequenced sample consisted of naive CD4+ T cells sorted from blood. Subset here: CD45RA+ positively selected. These TCRs come from a man younger than 35 in good health.

The rearrangement uses TRBV25-1 and TRBJ1-1, with D perhaps TRBD1 (6 bases). Germline CDR1 and CDR2: MGHDK and SYGVNS. The CDR3 runs 16 residues. Trimming took 3 bases from V and 2 from J, leaving 16 bases between them. The CDR3 reads CASSDYLGTSNTEAFF. CDR3 DNA: TGTGCCAGCAGTGACTACCTAGGGACAAGCAACACTGAAGCTTTCTTT.

This chain connects TRBV5-1 to TRBJ1-3, with 7 bases matching TRBD1. Looked up from germline, CDR1 is SGHRS and CDR2 is YFSETQ. J lost 0 bases, V lost 1 base, and 7 bases had no gene match. The CDR3 contains 17 residues. This chain's CDR3 is CASSLLAGGGSGNTIYF. In DNA form, the CDR3 reads TGCGCCAGCAGCTTGTTGGCAGGGGGTGGCTCTGGAAACACCATATATTTT.

The chain uses TRBV11-2 and TRBJ1-3; no clear D gene. Trimming cost V 5 bases and J 7 bases, with 9 bases left between them. The germline V gene has CDR1 SGHAT and CDR2 FQNNGV. The CDR3 covers 12 residues. CDR3 sequence (DNA): TGTGCCAGCAGCGCCGGTCGGAACACCATATATTTT. The encoded protein is CASSAGRNTIYF.

The V call is TRBV5-1, the J call TRBJ1-4; D might be TRBD1 (5 bases). This CDR3 contains 13 residues. Germline CDR1 SGHRS, CDR2 YFSETQ. Trimming shortened V by 0 bases and J by 7 bases, and 7 bases separated the two germline ends. In DNA, the CDR3 is TGCGCCAGCAGCTTGGGGGGACCTGAAAAACTGTTTTTT. Translated, it gives CASSLGGPEKLFF.

The chain links TRBV6-1 to TRBJ1-1; D is perhaps TRBD1 (6 bases). The V end lost 0 bases, the J end lost 4 bases, and 12 bases lay between the germline ends. This CDR3 contains 15 residues. The germline CDR1 and CDR2 sequences are MNHNS and SASEGT. This chain's CDR3 is CASSEARDIGTEAFF. CDR3 coding DNA: TGTGCCAGCAGTGAAGCGCGGGACATTGGCACTGAAGCTTTCTTT.

This clone was found once. The chain combines TRBV10-3 with TRBJ2-3, with 9 bases that match TRBD1. CDR3 size: 18 residues. CDR1 is ENHRY and CDR2 is SYGVKD in the germline V gene. V was clipped by 2 bases and J by 2 bases; unmatched bases: 11. The CDR3 is CAISETGGGSAITDTQYF. The CDR3 bases are TGTGCCATCAGTGAGACAGGGGGCGGTTCAGCTATCACAGATACGCAGTATTTT.

This clone appeared a few times. The gene calls are TRBV10-3 and TRBJ1-1; 11 bases map to TRBD1. The junction had 2 bases not matched to a gene; V was cut back by 2 bases and J by 6 bases. Germline values: CDR1 ENHRY, CDR2 SYGVKD. The CDR3 totals 14 residues. The CDR3 is CAISERDRGSEAFF. CDR3 nucleotide sequence: TGTGCCATCAGTGAGCGGGACAGGGGGTCTGAAGCTTTCTTT.

This clone has only one observation. The chain uses TRBV7-9 and TRBJ1-2, with 9 bases matching TRBD1. The CDR3 totals 17 residues. Germline values: CDR1 SEHNR, CDR2 FQNEAQ (reference sequence). Trimming at V came to 7 bases and at J to 2 bases, leaving 14 bases not matched to a gene. The CDR3 DNA is TGTGCCAGCAAACAGGGAGGGACAGGGAATCAGAACTATGGCTACACCTTC. Amino acid sequence: CASKQGGTGNQNYGYTF.

V gene TRBV11-2 combines with J gene TRBJ2-3; D tentatively fits TRBD1 or TRBD2 (5 bases each). This CDR3 has 14 amino acids. Germline V gene data show CDR1 as SGHAT and CDR2 as FQNNGV. V was cut by 8 bases and J by 2 bases, with 14 bases left in between. CDR3 DNA: TGTGCCAGCCGGGCCGGGGCCCCCACAGATACGCAGTATTTT. This codes for CASRAGAPTDTQYF.

The CDR3 bases are TGTGCCAGCAGCGTAGACCTAGACTATGGCTACACCTTC. Protein product: CASSVDLDYGYTF. This chain joins TRBV9 and TRBJ1-2; D not certain. V was trimmed by 0 bases and J by 3 bases, leaving 6 bases between them. Germline-derived CDR1 and CDR2 are SGDLS and YYNGEE. The CDR3 totals 13 residues.

V and J are TRBV19 and TRBJ1-5; no reliable D call. From germline, CDR1 is LNHDA and CDR2 SQIVND (reference sequence). The V and J ends lost 9 bases and 4 bases respectively, with 10 bases between them. The CDR3 contains 12 residues. CDR3 loop: CASREPNQPQHF. In nucleotides, the CDR3 is TGTGCCAGCCGGGAGCCTAATCAGCCCCAGCATTTT.

A remark on this clone: Other DNA sequences in this sample translate to the same CDR3. CDR3 loop: CASSQPGVKNTEAFF. The CDR3 region has the DNA TGCGCCAGCAGCCAACCAGGGGTCAAAAACACTGAAGCTTTCTTT. V usage is TRBV4-3 and J usage is TRBJ1-1; tentatively, D is TRBD1 (6 bases). This CDR3 is built from 15 residues. The V gene's germline CDR1 is LGHNA and CDR2 YSLEER. The V end was cut by 2 bases, the J end by 2 bases, with 12 bases between.

The V and J genes are TRBV4-2 and TRBJ2-5, with 7 bases lining up with TRBD2. Per the germline V gene, CDR1 is LGHNA and CDR2 is YNFKEQ. This CDR3 region has 15 residues. V trimming: 1 base; J trimming: 5 bases; junction bases outside the gene matches: 7. The CDR3 sequence is CASSQGEWEGETQYF. CDR3 DNA: TGTGCCAGCAGCCAAGGGGAGTGGGAGGGTGAGACCCAGTACTTC.

The chain carries TRBV6-1 and TRBJ1-6; no reliable D call. V gave up 1 base and J gave up 9 bases, with 13 bases separating them. CDR3 length: 15 residues. The germline CDR1 and CDR2 sequences are MNHNS and SASEGT. The CDR3 loop reads CASSEEEGSFSPLHF. CDR3 DNA sequence: TGTGCCAGCAGTGAAGAAGAGGGTTCGTTTTCACCCCTCCACTTT.

The chain employs TRBV6-1 and TRBJ2-1; 12 bases align to TRBD2. Germline V gene sequence: CDR1 MNHNS, CDR2 SASEGT. The CDR3 loop spans 17 amino acids. V lost 2 bases, J lost 5 bases, and 7 bases stayed unmatched. The CDR3 DNA reads TGTGCCAGCAGTGAAATCACTAGCGGGGGGACGAACAATGAGCAGTTCTTC. It specifies CASSEITSGGTNNEQFF.

The chain uses TRBV7-2 and TRBJ1-3, with 9 bases identical to TRBD1. The V gene's germline CDR1 is SGHTA and CDR2 FQGNSA. V lost 4 bases, J lost 1 base, and 8 bases stayed unmatched. CDR3 length: 17 amino acids. The CDR3 protein is CASSSGQGFASGNTIYF. The CDR3 nucleotides read TGTGCCAGCAGCTCGGGACAGGGATTTGCGTCTGGAAACACCATATATTTT.

This chain links TRBV19 with TRBJ2-5, with D perhaps TRBD2 (6 bases). V was cut by 1 base and J by 3 bases, with 18 bases left in between. CDR1 LNHDA and CDR2 SQIVND come from the germline V gene (reference sequence). This CDR3 spans 17 amino acids. The CDR3 nucleotides read TGTGCCAGTAGTATAGTCGGCGGGGCACAGAAAAAAGAGACCCAGTACTTC. This sequence encodes CASSIVGGAQKKETQYF.

Worth noting for this clone: Other DNA sequences of this sample code for an identical CDR3. The chain carries TRBV11-3 and TRBJ2-1, with 10 positions matching TRBD2. There are 15 residues in the CDR3. The V and J ends lost 1 base and 4 bases, in that order; junction bases with no gene match: 1. In germline, CDR1 is SGHNT, CDR2 YENEEA. This chain's CDR3 is CASSLGTSGYNEQFF. As DNA, the CDR3 is TGTGCCAGCAGCTTAGGGACTAGCGGTTACAATGAGCAGTTCTTC.

With respect to this clone: Additional DNA sequences in this sample encode the identical CDR3. V usage is TRBV6-1 and J usage is TRBJ1-1; D not certain. CDR1 and CDR2 from the germline V gene are MNHNS and SASEGT. The germline V and J ends were trimmed by 1 base and 1 base, with 4 bases remaining between them. This CDR3 comprises 13 residues. CDR3 sequence reads: CASSEGWNTEAFF. CDR3 in DNA: TGTGCCAGCAGTGAAGGGTGGAACACTGAAGCTTTCTTT.

The chain recombines TRBV27 with TRBJ2-3, with 15 bases that match TRBD2. Trimming at V came to 5 bases and at J to 3 bases, leaving 15 bases not matched to a gene. This CDR3 spans 20 amino acids. Germline V gene lookup returns CDR1 MNHEY and CDR2 SMNVEV (reference sequence). The CDR3, as DNA: TGTGCCAGCAGTCCCCTCCGGACTAGCGGGGGGGCGATCTTTACAGATACGCAGTATTTT. It is translated as CASSPLRTSGGAIFTDTQYF.

The rearrangement uses TRBV5-8 and TRBJ1-1; 7 positions match TRBD1. J lost 5 bases, V lost 4 bases, and 2 bases had no gene match. CDR1 is SGHTS and CDR2 is YDEGEE in the germline V gene. CDR3 length: 12 amino acids. CDR3 sequence (DNA): TGTGCCAGCAGCCGACAGGGAACTGAAGCTTTCTTT. Its translation: CASSRQGTEAFF.

The V call is TRBV18, the J call TRBJ2-4, with 8 bases identical to TRBD2. The germline CDR1 and CDR2 sequences are KGHSH and LQKENI. V lost 3 bases, J lost 8 bases, and 6 bases stayed unmatched. The CDR3 contains 14 residues. The CDR3 region has the DNA TGTGCCAGCTCACCTCCGTCGGGAGGGGACATTCAGTACTTC. As protein: CASSPPSGGDIQYF. The full variable domain, its missing parts supplied by reference TRBV18 and TRBJ2-4, is NAGVMQNPRHLVRRRGQEARLRCSPMKGHSHVYWYRQLPEEGLKFMVYLQKENIIDESGMPKERFSAEFPKEGPSILRIQQVVRGDSAAYFCASSPPSGGDIQYFGAGTRLSVL.

Comments on this clone: Other DNA sequences in the sample encode the same CDR3. This chain links TRBV5-1 with TRBJ1-1, with 11 positions matching TRBD1. The germline V gene encodes CDR1 SGHRS and CDR2 YFSETQ. CDR3 length equals 15 residues. The trim removed 3 bases at V and 1 base at J, leaving 2 bases unmatched. CDR3 sequence: CASSYGQGANTEAFF. The CDR3 DNA reads as TGCGCCAGCAGCTACGGACAGGGGGCGAACACTGAAGCTTTCTTT.

This sequence joins TRBV5-6 and TRBJ1-6; no clear D gene. The CDR3 extends over 12 amino acids. CDR1 and CDR2 (germline): SGHDT, YYEEEE. Trimming removed 4 bases at V and 12 bases at J, with 11 bases between. The CDR3 loop reads CASSQPLGPLHF. CDR3 in DNA: TGTGCCAGCAGCCAACCCTTAGGACCCCTCCACTTT.

The rearrangement uses TRBV11-2 and TRBJ1-6, with a possible D match to TRBD1 (5 bases). Trimming took 5 bases from V and 4 from J, leaving 15 bases between them. CDR3 size: 16 residues. Germline loops: CDR1 SGHAT, CDR2 FQNNGV. The CDR3 loop is CASSPRTSPYNSPLHF. CDR3 sequence (DNA): TGTGCCAGCAGCCCCCGGACATCCCCGTATAATTCACCCCTCCACTTT.

V usage is TRBV6-1 and J usage is TRBJ1-1; tentatively, D is TRBD1 (5 bases). V lost 7 bases, J lost 0 bases, and 9 bases lay in between. Germline loops: CDR1 MNHNS, CDR2 SASEGT. The CDR3 loop spans 13 amino acids. The DNA of the CDR3 is TGTGCCAGCAAACAGGTCATGAACACTGAAGCTTTCTTT. Its translation is CASKQVMNTEAFF.

The rearrangement joins TRBV7-3 to TRBJ1-5; D unclear. Trimming left V 2 bases short and J 6 bases short, with 8 bases between. The CDR3 contains 13 residues. The V gene's germline CDR1 is SGHTA and CDR2 FQGTGA. CDR3 DNA: TGTGCCAGCAGCTTAGAGGATGGTCAGCCCCAGCATTTT. It translates to CASSLEDGQPQHF. The entire variable domain, with the rest obtained from reference TRBV7-3 and TRBJ1-5, is as follows: GAGVSQTPSNKVTEKGKYVELRCDPISGHTALYWYRQSLGQGPEFLIYFQGTGAADDSGLPNDRFFAVRPEGSVSTLKIQRTERGDSAVYLCASSLEDGQPQHFGDGTRLSIL.

The gene calls are TRBV6-5 and TRBJ2-7; 7 nucleotides match TRBD1. After removal of 6 bases from V and 1 base from J, the junction contained 6 bases not matched to a gene. Looked up from germline, CDR1 is MNHEY and CDR2 is SVGAGI. This CDR3 is built from 14 residues. The CDR3 DNA is TGTGCCAGCAGCGCCCGGGACAGATCCTACGAGCAGTACTTC. Translated: CASSARDRSYEQYF.

This clone was detected only a few times. Other nucleotide sequences from this sample produce the same CDR3. The chain links TRBV18 to TRBJ2-2; tentatively, D is TRBD1 (6 bases). Germline V CDR1 and CDR2: KGHSH, LQKENI. The V gene lost 6 bases and the J gene lost 1 base, with 9 bases spanning the gap. The CDR3 runs to 14 residues. As DNA, the CDR3 is TGTGCCAGCTCCCCGGACAGGAACACCGGGGAGCTGTTTTTT. Translating it yields CASSPDRNTGELFF.

The CDR3 bases are TGCGCCAGCAGGACAGTTGGTAATGAAAAACTGTTTTTT. Amino acids: CASRTVGNEKLFF. V is TRBV5-1 and J is TRBJ1-4, with D tentatively TRBD1 (5 bases). CDR1 and CDR2 (germline): SGHRS, YFSETQ. Trimming took 5 bases from V and 4 from J, leaving 9 bases between them. This CDR3 is built from 13 residues.

The chain combines TRBV7-8 with TRBJ2-3; TRBD2 matches at 8 bases. The trim removed 1 base at V and 4 bases at J, leaving 4 bases unmatched. Germline V gives CDR1 SGHVS, CDR2 FQNEAQ. The CDR3 spans 15 residues. The chain's CDR3 is CASSLEGTRADTQYF. CDR3 in DNA: TGTGCCAGCAGCTTAGAAGGGACTAGAGCAGATACGCAGTATTTT.